This TCR beta chain was found in a study of blood T cell repertoires in COVID-19 (dated by TCRdb to 2020 to 2021). Some background on the complete study: The collaborator samples originated in the United States, Italy and Spain and spanned the acute and convalescent phases of COVID-19. Where available, HLA class I and class II types were taken from metadata supplied by the sample provider and were not determined by assay-based typing. The prospective study material was composed of cDNA or gDNA derived from T cells, B-cell-depleted T cells, or PBMCs. Samples were obtained from the ongoing ImmuneRACE study (first 160 participants) and from 1,254 subjects provided by 6 global collaborators. Deeply sampled blood TCRbeta repertoires from subjects exposed to, actively infected with, or recovered from COVID-19 were included in the dataset. Nearly every sample came with metadata listing a de-identified subject ID, COVID-19 status, age in years and sex. A freely available public database, intended as a resource for researchers studying the immune response to SARS-CoV-2, is where the repertoires were released. Study-wide findings and limitations: How much clinical and demographic metadata was included differed by source and by participant, and the metadata was provided uncurated.

One collaborating source in Seattle enrolled patients while the patients were actively infected and followed the patients over time throughout the course of disease. The collaborating institutions used their own protocols to collect whole blood in K2EDTA tubes. For TCRbeta analysis, collaborator samples were shipped as frozen whole blood, as isolated PBMCs, or as DNA extracted from either sample type. Details on this clone: Its antigen is not yet known. It has no much larger one-base neighbor in the sample; base qualities were not kept.

TCRbeta CDR3 regions were amplified from genomic DNA using the immunoSEQ Assay, a bias-controlled multiplex PCR. The authors' analysis ran thus. Nucleated cell counts per sample were estimated from amplification of reference gene primers within the assay. To quantify the absolute abundance of each unique TCRbeta CDR3 rearrangement, sequence reads were collapsed and filtered. For each sample, productive Simpson clonality was calculated as the square root of Simpson's diversity index across productive rearrangements. Here the immuneACCESS table is served through TCRdb, limited to in-frame sequences with V and J called. Missing clones are a known gap in these copies; in checked studies unresolved V genes cover under half, and the rest lacks a known reason. V and J calls and clone size come straight from that table; D and trimming were deduced from the DNA. This sample comprises some 350,000 clones, around 86% of them detected only once. The ten largest clones capture 6% to 7% of the sample.

Sequencing was carried out using peripheral blood. This clonotype originated in a woman aged 50 to 65 with COVID-19, enrolled during active disease.

The sequence in DNA is TGTGCCAGCAGCCAAGGGCCATTTAGCGGCACTGAAGCTTTCTTT. Translation gives CASSQGPFSGTEAFF. The rearrangement joined TRBV4-2 to TRBJ1-1; a confident D gene designation cannot be given. From the cysteine up to the phenylalanine, the CDR3 has a length of 15 residues. This entry keeps only the CDR3 DNA: 45 bases, framed from base 1. V lost 1 base and J lost 4 bases; the stretch between them is 13 bases long. CDR1 and CDR2 are drawn from the germline V gene: LGHNA, YNFKEQ.